A selection of T cell receptor beta chains follows, all from one sample in a study of T cells in Graves' hyperthyroidism and ophthalmopathy. TCRdb re-derived calls from the multiplex PCR reads in MiXCR, one entry per CDR3 protein. The sample yields hundreds of thousands of distinct CDR3 sequences, 45% seen once. Material: peripheral blood or thyroid tissue (not recorded which). All receptors derive from an adult man with Graves' disease, either hyperthyroidism or ophthalmopathy (not recorded which). The CDR3 runs from the conserved cysteine through the conserved F or W. A D gene is named only where the DNA matches it firmly. Only part of the rows carry a size: once, few, many, or a class if the clone is expanded.

clone_size	j_call	d_call	v_call	cdr3_nt	cdr3_aa
.	TRBJ1-3	.	TRBV5-2	TGTGCCAGCAACCAGGGTCCGATATATTTT	CASNQGPIYF
few	TRBJ1-2	.	TRBV19	TGTGCCAGTACCACCACGGACAGCACCGGCTACACCTTC	CASTTTDSTGYTF
many	TRBJ1-2	.	TRBV9	TGTGCCAGCACCGTGTCAGGAGGGTTCGGCGACTATGGCTACACCTTC	CASTVSGGFGDYGYTF
.	TRBJ1-6	TRBD1	TRBV12-3/TRBV12-4	TGTGCCAGCAGTATTGAACCGGGACAGGGCGGAAGGTATAATTCACCCCTCCACTTT	CASSIEPGQGGRYNSPLHF
.	TRBJ1-3	.	TRBV2	TGTGCCAGCAGTTCACTGAACTCTGGAAACACCATATATTTT	CASSSLNSGNTIYF
.	TRBJ2-3	TRBD2	TRBV7-2	TGTGCCAGCAGCAGAGCGGGGGGGGGCGCAGATACGCAGTATTTT	CASSRAGGGADTQYF
.	TRBJ1-1	.	TRBV7-9	TGTGCCAGCAGCTTAGCATCCGCGTTGAACACTGAAGCTTTCTTT	CASSLASALNTEAFF
few	TRBJ1-4	TRBD1	TRBV6-5	TGTGCCAGCAGTTCCGGGGACAGGCTGTTTTTT	CASSSGDRLFF
once	TRBJ1-6	.	TRBV10-3	TGTGCCATCAGGGGGGAAAGTTCACCCCTCCACTTT	CAIRGESSPLHF
.	TRBJ1-5	.	TRBV2	TGTGCCAGCAGTTCAGCCCCAGGGATAGGCAATCAGCCCCAGCATTTT	CASSSAPGIGNQPQHF
.	TRBJ1-5	.	TRBV6-6	TGTGCCAGCAGTTACCCCGGCAGGGTCGGTTCTCAGCCCCAGCATTTT	CASSYPGRVGSQPQHF
few	TRBJ1-5	TRBD1	TRBV6-1	TGTGCCAGCAGTCCCGGGACAGGAATTGGTAGCAATCAGCCCCAGCATTTT	CASSPGTGIGSNQPQHF
.	TRBJ1-5	.	TRBV11-2	TGCGCCAGCAGCCAAGATCTGGCAGGGGACGATCAGCCCCAGCATTTT	CASSQDLAGDDQPQHF
.	TRBJ2-2	.	TRBV25-1	TGTGCCAGCAGGGGCGACACCGGGGAGCTGTCTTGG	CASRGDTGELSW
.	TRBJ1-2	TRBD1	TRBV25-1	TGTGCCAGCAGCACCGAACAGGGGGCCGATTATGGCTACACCTTC	CASSTEQGADYGYTF
few	TRBJ2-7	.	TRBV13	TGTGCCAGCAGCCAAGAGACGGGGAGATACGAGCAGTACTTC	CASSQETGRYEQYF
.	TRBJ1-6	TRBD1	TRBV25-1	TGTGCCAGCGACAGGGGTTATAATTCACCCCTCCACTTT	CASDRGYNSPLHF
.	TRBJ2-7	TRBD1	TRBV7-8	TGTGCCAGCAGCTACGGGACAGGGGCTGGGTACTTC	CASSYGTGAGYF
few	TRBJ1-2	.	TRBV6-5	TGTGCCAGCAGTCGTGATAACCTCTTGGGCTACACCTTC	CASSRDNLLGYTF
few	TRBJ1-1	.	TRBV6-5	TGTGCCAGCAGTTACTCTCAAGGTTGGGGAGGGGAAGCTTTCTTT	CASSYSQGWGGEAFF
many	TRBJ1-5	.	TRBV10-2	TGCGCCAGCAGTGACAGGGCGGGCAATCAGCCCCAGCATTTT	CASSDRAGNQPQHF
many	TRBJ2-7	TRBD1	TRBV7-2	TGTGCCAGCAGCTTCCCGGGACAGATCTACGAGCAGTACTTC	CASSFPGQIYEQYF
.	TRBJ1-1	TRBD1	TRBV12-3/TRBV12-4	TGTGCCAGCAGTGACAGGGGGTATGGAGCTTTCTTT	CASSDRGYGAFF
many	TRBJ2-5	TRBD2	TRBV7-8	TGTGCCAGCAGCTTAAGCGGGAGGGCAGAGACCCAGTACTTC	CASSLSGRAETQYF
many	TRBJ1-1	TRBD1	TRBV29-1	TGCAGCGTTGAGGTAACCGGGACAGGGGGCAAAGCTTTCTTT	CSVEVTGTGGKAFF
.	TRBJ1-1	.	TRBV5-1	TGCGCCAGCAGCTCCGGGAGGGCCACTGAAGCTTTCTTT	CASSSGRATEAFF
.	TRBJ1-1	TRBD1	TRBV24-1	TGTGCCACCCGACAGGGGACTGAAGCTTTCTTT	CATRQGTEAFF
once	TRBJ1-3	.	TRBV2	TGTGCCAGCAGTCCAGACAGGAGATATGGCTACACCATATATTTT	CASSPDRRYGYTIYF
.	TRBJ1-1	.	TRBV29-1	TGCAGCGTTGAAGATCGGGAAACAGGGGAAGCTTTCTTT	CSVEDRETGEAFF
few	TRBJ2-5	.	TRBV20-1	TGCAGTGCCATAGAGGGGGGGCGAGGGGAGACCCAGTACTTC	CSAIEGGRGETQYF
.	TRBJ1-2	.	TRBV29-1	TGCAGCGGCGGGGACCGCTATGGCTACACCTTC	CSGGDRYGYTF
few	TRBJ1-5	.	TRBV20-1	TGCAGTGCTAGAGATCACTTGCACCGACAGAACGGCAATCAGCCCCAGCATTTT	CSARDHLHRQNGNQPQHF
few	TRBJ2-2	TRBD2	TRBV7-2	TGTGCCAGCAGTTTAGCGGTCCTAGCGGGGGGGAACACCGGGGAGCTGTTTTTT	CASSLAVLAGGNTGELFF
few	TRBJ2-7	.	TRBV2	TGTGCCAGCTCCGTTTCGGGCAACTCCTACGAGCAGTACTTC	CASSVSGNSYEQYF
many	TRBJ1-5	.	TRBV9	TGTGCCAGCAGCGTAGACGCCAATCAGCCCCAGCATTTT	CASSVDANQPQHF
few	TRBJ2-7	.	TRBV6-1	TGTGCCAGCAGTGACAAAGGGGACGAGCAGTACTTC	CASSDKGDEQYF
many	TRBJ1-1	TRBD1	TRBV7-9	TGTGCCAGCAGCTCGGACAGGGCCTGGGCTGAAGCTTTCTTT	CASSSDRAWAEAFF
.	TRBJ1-3	.	TRBV20-1	TGCAGTGCTAGGGGGACTGCCCCATCCTCTGGAAACACCATATATTTT	CSARGTAPSSGNTIYF
once	TRBJ1-1	TRBD1	TRBV25-1	TGTGCCAGCAGTGCCAGACAGGGGGCAAGGGCTGAAGCTTTCTTT	CASSARQGARAEAFF
many	TRBJ1-2	.	TRBV9	TGTGCCAGCAGCGTAGGGTCCCTGGGCCAAAACTATGGCTACACCTTC	CASSVGSLGQNYGYTF
.	TRBJ1-4	.	TRBV14	TGTGCCAGCAGCCCGTTCTGGGAGTCAACTAATGAAAAACTGTTTTTT	CASSPFWESTNEKLFF
.	TRBJ2-7	.	TRBV6-6	TGTGCCAGTGGGGCGGGGAATGGCGAGCAGTACTTC	CASGAGNGEQYF
.	TRBJ1-6	.	TRBV18	TGTGCCAGCTCACTGAACCGTCTTAATTCACCCCTCCACTTT	CASSLNRLNSPLHF